The clone carrying this T cell receptor (beta chain) was observed a few times. Its antigen remains unknown. A universal primer site came from template switching; cDNA carried unique molecular identifiers. Each CDR3 protein gets one entry after TCRdb re-called the 5' RACE reads with MiXCR. Here the sample spans approximately 590,000 distinct CDR3 sequences, roughly 9.9% being singletons. This CDR3 spans 17 amino acids. CDR1 MNHEY and CDR2 SVGEGT come from the germline V gene. The V gene lost 3 bases and the J gene lost 0 bases, with 18 bases spanning the gap. These data belong to a study of identical twins. Study-wide results and caveats: A lower insertion count was a feature of abundant cord blood beta clonotypes, with no such feature in memory repertoires. Those out-of-frame alpha sequences shared by twins showed an excess of low generation probability. Conclusions came from cross-sectional statistical analysis, not from following the same donors.

These records were also assigned to another study, of yellow fever vaccine responses in identical twins.

The sequence derives from a woman under 30 in good health. The V call is TRBV6-2 or TRBV6-3, the J call TRBJ2-7; D may be TRBD1 (6 bases). The specimen sequenced was PBMCs. The CDR3 spells CASSYSLHLGGSYEQYF. Here the CDR3 DNA reads TGTGCCAGCAGTTATTCTCTTCACCTAGGGGGCTCCTACGAGCAGTACTTC.